This T cell receptor beta chain appears in the sequencing data of a study of cytomegalovirus exposure and HLA in healthy donors. The CDR3 loop spans 18 amino acids. V was clipped by 1 base and J by 3 bases; unmatched bases: 9. CDR1 and CDR2 from the germline V gene are SGHTA and FQGNSA. The PCR was carried out with 60 Vbeta primers and 13 Jbeta primers. Sequencing used immunoSEQ multiplex PCR; TCRdb keeps in-frame clones, though not all of them. The sample holds about 200,000 clones, 75% to 85% seen once. The chain employs TRBV7-2 and TRBJ2-4, with 10 bases fitting TRBD2. The source of this sequence is a girl aged 10 to 17 in good health and CMV-seropositive. The source material was PBMCs. The CDR3 DNA reads TGTGCCAGCAGCTTAGTCATGCTAAGCGGGGGGGACAAAAACATTCAGTACTTC. Encoded protein: CASSLVMLSGGDKNIQYF.